This TCR beta chain is drawn from a study of T cells after yellow fever vaccination. V trimming: 6 bases; J trimming: 5 bases; junction bases outside the gene matches: 8. Germline assignment: CDR1 MNHEY and CDR2 SVGEGT. CDR3 length: 15 residues. Study-wide results and caveats: The presence of abundant clonotypes contaminating from the bulk population was possible in FACS-sorted repertoires. Reappearing after the booster were most of the clones from primary vaccination (almost 97% CD4, 85% to 90% CD8). By day 5 rather than day 15, the secondary response had peaked, though it was weaker. The appearance of a small share of clonotypes in both CD4 and CD8 compartments was observed.

The sample holds a few counts of this clonotype. Its specificity is unknown. TCRdb itself ran the 5' RACE reads through MiXCR, one entry per CDR3 protein. The sample consists of 250,000 to 400,000 distinct CDR3 sequences, approximately 4.5% of them appearing once. Specimen: PBMCs, collected 15 days after the yellow fever booster vaccination. V gene TRBV6-2 or TRBV6-3 combines with J gene TRBJ2-5; 11 nucleotides agree with TRBD1. This receptor was obtained from a man between 18 and 35 years old who received the YFV17D yellow fever vaccine. CDR3 sequence (DNA): TGTGCCAGCAGCAGGACAGGGGGCTTACGGGAGACCCAGTACTTC. Translating it yields CASSRTGGLRETQYF.